This T cell receptor (beta chain) was documented in a study of graft-versus-host responses after intestinal transplantation. Findings and limits, study-wide: Allografts of one patient group, those with graft-donor T cell macrochimerism, had high graft-versus-host to host-versus-graft clonal ratios. Early after transplant, HvG declines were associated with peak levels of circulating GvH clones. The authors found GvH clones in recipient marrow, some appearing first in ileum or blood.

Libraries were prepared by immunoSEQ multiplex PCR; TCRdb keeps only in-frame clonotypes and omits some of them. The sample yields tens of thousands of clones, over 80% seen once. This CDR3 has 15 residues. Per germline, CDR1 SGHDT and CDR2 YYEEEE. V was cut by 4 bases and J by 0 bases, with 11 bases left in between. As regards this clone: Antigen: not known.

This chain joins TRBV5-6 and TRBJ2-1; no reliable D call. The sequencing used unstimulated CD8+ T cells sorted from spleen or lymph node cells, collected before intestinal transplant. The sequence was obtained from a human donor who received an intestinal transplant. As DNA, the CDR3 is TGTGCCAGCAGCGAGAGCTTCAGCTCCTACAATGAGCAGTTCTTC. Translation: CASSESFSSYNEQFF.